The 22 T cell receptor beta chains presented below share a single source sample, sequenced in a study of siplizumab effects on memory and regulatory T cells. Some clones are missing from TCRdb's copy, which holds only in-frame ones; the method was immunoSEQ multiplex PCR. The sample lists about 110,000 clones; 90% to 95% were seen once. Sequencing used CD4+ T cells sorted from blood. All receptors derive from a human donor in good health.

The chain uses TRBV15 and TRBJ1-2; no definite D call. The CDR3 has 15 amino acids. CDR1 and CDR2 from the germline V gene are LNHNV and YYDKDF (reference sequence). Trimming pared 1 base from V and 5 bases from J, leaving 14 bases between. The CDR3 DNA reads TGTGCCACCAGCAGAGCCCGAGGAGGACTATATGGCTACACCTTC. Protein sequence: CATSRARGGLYGYTF.

The genes are TRBV2 and TRBJ2-2; D is possibly TRBD1 or TRBD2 (5 bases each). The CDR3 runs 15 residues. Trimming removed 5 bases at V and 5 bases at J, with 15 bases between. Germline CDR1 and CDR2: SNHLY and FYNNEI. The CDR3 region is CASSLRVRGTGELFF. CDR3 DNA sequence: TGTGCCAGCAGTCTCCGGGTGAGGGGAACCGGGGAGCTGTTTTTT.

This clone came up once. The CDR3 sequence: CASSLAPGGEGEKLFF. The CDR3, as DNA: TGCGCCAGCAGCTTGGCCCCTGGGGGAGAAGGCGAAAAACTGTTTTTT. This chain joins TRBV5-1 and TRBJ1-4; weak D call: TRBD1 (5 bases). Trimming stripped 0 bases from V and 8 bases from J, with 17 bases between. CDR1 is SGHRS, CDR2 YFSETQ, per germline. This CDR3 is built from 16 residues.

V is TRBV27 and J is TRBJ1-1; TRBD1 is a possible D gene (5 bases). CDR3 length: 15 amino acids. Per germline, CDR1 MNHEY and CDR2 SMNVEV (reference sequence). The V end lost 1 base, the J end lost 5 bases, and 14 bases lay between the germline ends. The CDR3 nucleotides are TGTGCCAGCAGTTTATTAACAGCGGGGGGAACTGAAGCTTTCTTT. It translates to CASSLLTAGGTEAFF.

V is TRBV25-1 and J is TRBJ1-3, with D unresolved. Looked up from germline, CDR1 is MGHDK and CDR2 is SYGVNS. CDR3 length equals 15 residues. V was trimmed by 5 bases and J by 0 bases, leaving 11 bases between them. The CDR3 protein is CASSSRAHSGNTIYF. The CDR3 DNA is TGTGCCAGCAGTTCCCGGGCCCACTCTGGAAACACCATATATTTT.

The chain joins TRBV19 to TRBJ1-1; 7 bases map to TRBD1. The germline gives CDR1 LNHDA, CDR2 SQIVND (reference sequence). The trim removed 5 bases at V and 11 bases at J, leaving 14 bases unmatched. The CDR3 length is 14 residues. DNA of the CDR3: TGTGCCAGTAGTTCAGGGACAGTGCGCGGTGGGGCTTTCTTT. It codes for CASSSGTVRGGAFF.

This chain connects TRBV5-1 to TRBJ2-5; D is uncertain. This CDR3 contains 14 residues. From germline, CDR1 is SGHRS and CDR2 YFSETQ. Trimming stripped 0 bases from V and 5 bases from J, with 11 bases between. The CDR3 bases are TGCGCCAGCAGCTTGGGAACGGCCGCCGAGACCCAGTACTTC. Translating gives CASSLGTAAETQYF. Filled out from reference TRBV5-1 and TRBJ2-5, the complete variable domain reads KAGVTQTPRYLIKTRGQQVTLSCSPISGHRSVSWYQQTPGQGLQFLFEYFSETQRNKGNFPGRFSGRQFSNSRSEMNVSTLELGDSALYLCASSLGTAAETQYFGPGTRLLVL.

The chain links TRBV4-1 to TRBJ2-5; possible D gene TRBD2, 5 bases. The CDR3 consists of 17 residues. CDR1 and CDR2 (germline): MGHRA, YSYEKL. The V and J ends lost 0 bases and 4 bases respectively, with 18 bases between them. The CDR3 region has the DNA TGCGCCAGCAGCCAAGATCGAAGCAGGACTGGGTCAGAGACCCAGTACTTC. This encodes CASSQDRSRTGSETQYF.

The V gene is TRBV6-5, the J gene TRBJ1-1; D is unclear. The V end was cut by 2 bases, the J end by 1 base, with 11 bases between. CDR3 size: 15 residues. Per germline, CDR1 MNHEY and CDR2 SVGAGI. The CDR3 coding sequence is TGTGCCAGCAGTTACCCCGGTAGGGCGAACACTGAAGCTTTCTTT. Translation: CASSYPGRANTEAFF.

J is TRBJ2-2 and V is TRBV10-3; D is undetermined. The CDR3 consists of 16 residues. Germline assignment: CDR1 ENHRY and CDR2 SYGVKD. Trimming stripped 0 bases from V and 6 bases from J, with 14 bases between. The CDR3 DNA reads as TGTGCCATCAGTGAGTCACAAATGCTTGCTCCCGGGGAGCTGTTTTTT. This translates into CAISESQMLAPGELFF.

The chain uses TRBV11-1 and TRBJ1-3; D is unclear. V was trimmed by 2 bases and J by 2 bases, leaving 7 bases between them. The germline CDR1 and CDR2 sequences are SGHAT and FQDESV (reference sequence). This CDR3 region has 14 residues. The CDR3 sequence: CASSLSPAGNTIYF. The CDR3 region has the DNA TGTGCCAGCAGCTTAAGTCCAGCTGGAAACACCATATATTTT.

The gene calls are TRBV27 and TRBJ2-2; no reliable D call. V gave up 6 bases and J gave up 4 bases, with 6 bases separating them. Germline-derived CDR1 and CDR2 are MNHEY and SMNVEV (reference sequence). This CDR3 is built from 12 residues. The CDR3 loop reads CASSGITGELFF. CDR3 DNA sequence: TGTGCCAGCAGCGGAATCACCGGGGAGCTGTTTTTT.

This rearrangement joins TRBV7-9 to TRBJ1-3; D is unresolved. V lost 5 bases and J lost 4, with 9 bases in between. The CDR3 has 13 residues. From germline, CDR1 is SEHNR and CDR2 FQNEAQ (reference sequence). The CDR3 is CASSVKGGNTIYF. The CDR3 DNA follows: TGTGCCAGCAGCGTCAAAGGGGGAAACACCATATATTTT.

This chain joins TRBV5-1 and TRBJ2-5; D gene unclear. Trimming pared 4 bases from V and 1 base from J, leaving 11 bases between. CDR3 length equals 14 residues. Germline-derived CDR1 and CDR2 are SGHRS and YFSETQ. Here the CDR3 reads CASSREASQETQYF. The DNA for the CDR3 is TGCGCCAGCAGCCGAGAGGCCAGCCAAGAGACCCAGTACTTC.

This chain joins TRBV10-3 and TRBJ2-2, with 7 bases fitting TRBD1. This CDR3 region has 18 residues. Losses at the gene ends were 2 bases for V and 3 bases for J; bases not matched to a gene: 12. The V gene's germline CDR1 is ENHRY and CDR2 SYGVKD. The chain's CDR3 is CAISEPSGGLTDTGELFF. CDR3 sequence (DNA): TGTGCCATCAGTGAGCCATCAGGGGGTCTAACTGACACCGGGGAGCTGTTTTTT.

V gene TRBV5-1 combines with J gene TRBJ1-1, with 7 bases matching TRBD1. V shed 0 bases, J shed 5 bases, and the junction held 10 bases outside the gene matches. The V gene's germline CDR1 is SGHRS and CDR2 YFSETQ. This CDR3 is built from 16 residues. The CDR3 DNA is TGCGCCAGCAGCTTGGGTGGGACAGCCCTCGATACTGAAGCTTTCTTT. Protein: CASSLGGTALDTEAFF.

CDR3 coding DNA: TGTGCCAGCAGTGATTCCCCAGGGGGCTTTGGAAACACCATATATTTT. The encoded protein is CASSDSPGGFGNTIYF. This rearrangement joins TRBV2 to TRBJ1-3, with 8 bases fitting TRBD1. Germline V CDR1 and CDR2: SNHLY, FYNNEI. The ends lost 3 bases at V and 3 bases at J; junction bases unmatched: 7. The CDR3 has 16 amino acids. The full variable domain, in which reference TRBV2 and TRBJ1-3 provide the parts outside the CDR3, is EPEVTQTPSHQVTQMGQEVILRCVPISNHLYFYWYRQILGQKVEFLVSFYNNEISEKSEIFDDQFSVERPDGSNFTLKIRSTKLEDSAMYFCASSDSPGGFGNTIYFGEGSWLTVV.

The rearrangement joins TRBV6-1 to TRBJ1-1; TRBD1 might be the D (5 bases). Germline V CDR1 and CDR2: MNHNS, SASEGT. Trimming took off 2 bases at V and 1 base at J, with 11 bases between the two ends. This CDR3 is 15 amino acids long. CDR3 in amino acids: CASSEYRGGNTEAFF. In nucleotides, the CDR3 is TGTGCCAGCAGTGAATACCGGGGGGGGAACACTGAAGCTTTCTTT.

V gene TRBV2 combines with J gene TRBJ2-2; TRBD1 agrees at 7 bases. CDR1 and CDR2 from the germline V gene are SNHLY and FYNNEI. J gave up 4 bases and V 6 bases, and 8 bases lay outside the gene matches. CDR3 size: 15 residues. CDR3 nucleotides: TGTGCCAGCAGGAAGACAGGGTGGGGCACCGGGGAGCTGTTTTTT. Its protein product is CASRKTGWGTGELFF.

This chain links TRBV6-1 with TRBJ1-1, with 7 nucleotides matching TRBD1. V was pared by 5 bases and J by 1 base, with 4 bases of the junction left unmatched. The CDR3 has 14 amino acids. CDR1 and CDR2 (germline): MNHNS, SASEGT. The CDR3 sequence is CASSLTGPNTEAFF. The CDR3 region has the DNA TGTGCCAGCAGTCTGACAGGGCCGAACACTGAAGCTTTCTTT.

This chain connects TRBV5-4 to TRBJ2-7; 8 bases align to TRBD2. J lost 2 bases, V lost 2 bases, and 6 bases had no gene match. CDR1 and CDR2 (germline): SGHNT, YYREEE (reference sequence). The CDR3 is 15 residues long. DNA of the CDR3: TGTGCCAGCAGCTTTCCACTAGCGGAACCCTACGAGCAGTACTTC. Protein: CASSFPLAEPYEQYF.

CDR3 DNA: TGTGCCAGCTCACCCGGCCCTAGCGAGAACACCGGGGAGCTGTTTTTT. Translated: CASSPGPSENTGELFF. V and J are TRBV18 and TRBJ2-2; a possible D gene is TRBD2 (6 bases). The CDR3 runs to 16 residues. The V end was cut by 3 bases, the J end by 1 base, with 12 bases between. Germline loops: CDR1 KGHSH, CDR2 LQKENI. Full variable domain (remainder filled in from reference TRBV18 and TRBJ2-2): NAGVMQNPRHLVRRRGQEARLRCSPMKGHSHVYWYRQLPEEGLKFMVYLQKENIIDESGMPKERFSAEFPKEGPSILRIQQVVRGDSAAYFCASSPGPSENTGELFFGEGSRLTVL.